One sample yielded the 28 T cell receptor beta chains listed below, sequenced in a study of OX40 agonist ivuxolimab in advanced cancers. Produced via immunoSEQ multiplex PCR; TCRdb's table is partial and in-frame only. The data hold about 60,000 clones, with 86% observed a single time. This sample comprised CD4+ or CD8+ T cells sorted from blood, obtained in a trial of the OX40 agonist ivuxolimab. These receptors came from an adult with an advanced solid tumor such as melanoma, head and neck, liver or kidney cancer.

The V and J genes are TRBV12-5 and TRBJ2-2; D perhaps matches TRBD1 (5 bases). Germline CDR1 and CDR2: LGHNT and FRNRAP. The V gene lost 3 bases and the J gene lost 7 bases, with 15 bases spanning the gap. This CDR3 is 15 amino acids long. The CDR3 DNA reads as TGTGCTAGTGGTTTCCCAGGGAAATTGGTCGGGGAGCTGTTTTTT. It specifies CASGFPGKLVGELFF. Full variable domain (rest looked up from reference TRBV12-5 and TRBJ2-2): DARVTQTPRHKVTEMGQEVTMRCQPILGHNTVFWYRQTMMQGLELLAYFRNRAPLDDSGMPKDRFSAEMPDATLATLKIQPSEPRDSAVYFCASGFPGKLVGELFFGEGSRLTVL.

The chain uses TRBV18 and TRBJ2-2, with TRBD1 as a possible D gene (6 bases). The CDR3 has 15 amino acids. Trimming stripped 2 bases from V and 6 bases from J, with 13 bases between. Per the germline V gene, CDR1 is KGHSH and CDR2 is LQKENI. The CDR3 DNA reads as TGTGCCAGCTCACCAAATCGGCAGGGGTCCGGGGAGCTGTTTTTT. This codes for CASSPNRQGSGELFF.

The J gene is TRBJ2-5, the V gene TRBV7-7; the match to TRBD2 covers 9 bases. CDR3 length: 16 amino acids. Germline V gene data show CDR1 as SSHAT and CDR2 as FNYEAQ (reference sequence). The ends lost 1 base at V and 5 bases at J; junction bases unmatched: 8. The CDR3 is CASSLGAAGGSETQYF. CDR3 in DNA: TGTGCCAGCAGCTTAGGAGCAGCGGGGGGCTCGGAGACCCAGTACTTC. Looking up the rest from reference TRBV7-7 and TRBJ2-5 gives the full variable domain: GAGVSQSPRYKVTKRGQDVTLRCDPISSHATLYWYQQALGQGPEFLTYFNYEAQPDKSGLPSDRFSAERPEGSISTLTIQRTEQRDSAMYRCASSLGAAGGSETQYFGPGTRLLVL.

The chain employs TRBV29-1 and TRBJ2-2, with D maybe TRBD2 (5 bases). This CDR3 has 13 residues. The germline gives CDR1 SQVTM, CDR2 ANQGSEA. The V end lost 6 bases, the J end lost 1 base, and 9 bases lay between the germline ends. CDR3 DNA sequence: TGCAGCGTCCGGGGATTGAACACCGGGGAGCTGTTTTTT. This sequence encodes CSVRGLNTGELFF.

As DNA, the CDR3 is TGTGCCACTACACTAGCGACCCGAATTTACAATGAGCAGTTCTTC. Residues: CATTLATRIYNEQFF. The chain is built from TRBV6-1 and TRBJ2-1; 7 bases fit TRBD2. The CDR3 contains 15 residues. The germline V gene encodes CDR1 MNHNS and CDR2 SASEGT. J lost 4 bases, V lost 10 bases, and 13 bases had no gene match.

In this sample, this clone turned up a few times. CDR3 amino acids: CASSTRGPQHF. CDR3 coding DNA: TGTGCCAGTAGTACCCGAGGGCCCCAGCATTTT. This chain links TRBV19 with TRBJ1-5, with D unclear. This CDR3 spans 11 amino acids. CDR1 and CDR2 from the germline V gene are LNHDA and SQIVND (reference sequence). Trimming shortened V by 4 bases and J by 9 bases, and 7 bases separated the two germline ends.

This clone was seen only once. The gene calls are TRBV9 and TRBJ1-6; TRBD1 agrees at 10 bases. In germline, CDR1 is SGDLS, CDR2 YYNGEE. The CDR3 is 16 residues long. V was pared by 4 bases and J by 9 bases, with 10 bases of the junction left unmatched. As DNA, the CDR3 is TGTGCCAGCAGCACTACCGGGACAGGGGATCGTTCACCCCTCCACTTT. Amino acids: CASSTTGTGDRSPLHF.

The chain couples TRBV7-3 to TRBJ2-4; TRBD1 might be the D (6 bases). The CDR3 has 14 residues. Germline CDR1 SGHTA, CDR2 FQGTGA. V lost 2 bases, J lost 8 bases, and 13 bases lay in between. In nucleotides, the CDR3 is TGTGCCAGCAGCTTAGGGGGCAATCGGGACATTCAGTACTTC. This translates into CASSLGGNRDIQYF.

The chain recombines TRBV6-1 with TRBJ2-5, with TRBD2 matching 7 bases. The DNA matches TRBJ2-7 better at its end, which makes the J call doubtful. The CDR3 runs 14 residues. Germline-derived CDR1 and CDR2 are MNHNS and SASEGT. The CDR3 nucleotides read TGTGCCAGCAGCAGGGCAGCGGGGAACTACGAGCAGTACTTC. Translated: CASSRAAGNYEQYF.

The chain is built from TRBV2 and TRBJ1-2; tentative D call: TRBD1 (6 bases). The CDR3 covers 17 residues. Germline V CDR1 and CDR2: SNHLY, FYNNEI. V was clipped by 3 bases and J by 3 bases, with 20 bases between them. The CDR3 sequence: CASSDGDRAPGDYGYTF. The CDR3 DNA reads as TGTGCCAGCAGTGATGGGGACCGCGCCCCAGGGGACTATGGCTACACCTTC.

CDR3 nucleotides: TGTGCCAGCAGCCAAGGGGGTCGACAGGGTATGGGTGAAGCTTTCTTT. Translated, it gives CASSQGGRQGMGEAFF. This chain links TRBV4-2 with TRBJ1-1; 7 bases map to TRBD1. V lost 1 base and J lost 7; bases outside the gene matches: 12. CDR1 is LGHNA and CDR2 is YNFKEQ in the germline V gene. This CDR3 is 16 amino acids long.

The chain is built from TRBV5-5 and TRBJ2-5, with 12 bases lining up with TRBD2. Losses at the gene ends were 2 bases for V and 4 bases for J; bases not matched to a gene: 3. Germline assignment: CDR1 SGHKS and CDR2 YYEKEE (reference sequence). The CDR3 has 15 residues. CDR3 DNA: TGTGCCAGCAGCTTACTAGCGGGGGGAGGAGAGACCCAGTACTTC. It codes for CASSLLAGGGETQYF.

This clone showed up many times. The gene calls are TRBV4-1 and TRBJ2-7; possibly TRBD1 for D (5 bases). V dropped 4 bases and J dropped 2 bases, with 15 bases sitting between them. This CDR3 comprises 15 residues. Per germline, CDR1 MGHRA and CDR2 YSYEKL. The chain's CDR3 is CASSRVIQGTYEQYF. CDR3 nucleotides: TGCGCCAGCAGCCGAGTAATTCAGGGAACCTACGAGCAGTACTTC.

The chain combines TRBV5-5 with TRBJ2-4; D perhaps matches TRBD2 (5 bases). The V and J ends lost 1 base and 6 bases respectively, with 11 bases between them. Looked up from germline, CDR1 is SGHKS and CDR2 is YYEKEE (reference sequence). This CDR3 is 14 amino acids long. This CDR3 reads CASSLYSGRNIQYF. For the CDR3, the DNA is TGTGCCAGCAGCTTGTACAGCGGTAGAAACATTCAGTACTTC.

The chain carries TRBV15 and TRBJ1-2, with D possibly being TRBD1 (6 bases). CDR3 length: 14 amino acids. Trimming cost V 4 bases and J 4 bases, with 13 bases left between them. Germline CDR1 LNHNV, CDR2 YYDKDF (reference sequence). The CDR3 region is CATSNTGFSYGYTF. CDR3 coding DNA: TGTGCCACCAGCAATACAGGGTTTTCCTATGGCTACACCTTC.

The chain combines TRBV7-9 with TRBJ2-1; TRBD2 matches at 7 bases. This CDR3 is built from 14 residues. Germline CDR1 reads SEHNR; CDR2 reads FQNEAQ (reference sequence). V was clipped by 1 base and J by 9 bases; unmatched bases: 6. For the CDR3, the DNA is TGTGCCAGCAGCTTAGGAAGCGGGGAGCTTGAGCAGTTCTTC. Protein product: CASSLGSGELEQFF.

The chain carries TRBV5-5 and TRBJ1-5; no clear D gene. The ends were cut back, 2 bases at V and 5 bases at J, with 8 bases in the middle. CDR3 length: 13 residues. Germline CDR1 reads SGHKS; CDR2 reads YYEKEE (reference sequence). The CDR3 spells CASSFDWDQPQHF. DNA for the CDR3: TGTGCCAGCAGCTTCGACTGGGATCAGCCCCAGCATTTT.

V and J are TRBV4-2 and TRBJ1-1; TRBD1 matches at 8 bases. The CDR3 sequence is 18 residues long. Germline V gene lookup returns CDR1 LGHNA and CDR2 YNFKEQ. Germline trimming cut 6 bases from V and 1 base from J; bases unmatched to any gene: 16. The CDR3 sequence is CASRNPTGGARRNTEAFF. In DNA form, the CDR3 reads TGTGCCAGCAGAAACCCCACAGGGGGGGCTCGGAGGAACACTGAAGCTTTCTTT.

The rearrangement uses TRBV2 and TRBJ2-7; D is tentatively TRBD1 or TRBD2 (6 bases each). Per germline, CDR1 SNHLY and CDR2 FYNNEI. Trimming pared 6 bases from V and 6 bases from J, leaving 12 bases between. The CDR3 sequence is 12 residues long. CDR3 protein: CASRQGGSEQYF. The CDR3 region has the DNA TGTGCCAGCAGACAAGGGGGGAGCGAGCAGTACTTC.

The V gene is TRBV6-5, the J gene TRBJ1-6, with 7 bases lining up with TRBD1. CDR1 MNHEY and CDR2 SVGAGI come from the germline V gene. V was pared by 3 bases and J by 7 bases, with 9 bases of the junction left unmatched. CDR3 length: 16 amino acids. DNA of the CDR3: TGTGCCAGCAGTTATAAGGGGGCTCGTGGAAATTCACCCCTCCACTTT. It is translated as CASSYKGARGNSPLHF.

V usage is TRBV18 and J usage is TRBJ1-4; D unclear. Germline assignment: CDR1 KGHSH and CDR2 LQKENI. V was clipped by 1 base and J by 5 bases, with 11 bases between them. CDR3 length: 15 residues. The CDR3 DNA reads as TGTGCCAGCTCACCACGACAAGGTTCCAATGAAAAACTGTTTTTT. This codes for CASSPRQGSNEKLFF.

This clone was detected only once. CDR3 protein: CASRRGSGNGYTF. The DNA for the CDR3 is TGTGCCAGTAGGCGAGGGTCTGGAAATGGCTACACCTTC. The chain links TRBV19 to TRBJ1-2; D remains unclear. This CDR3 has 13 amino acids. Germline V gene data show CDR1 as LNHDA and CDR2 as SQIVND (reference sequence). The V end lost 6 bases, the J end lost 6 bases, and 14 bases lay between the germline ends.

The CDR3 protein is CASSQGQLTETQYF. Written as DNA, the CDR3 is TGTGCCAGCAGCCAAGGACAGTTGACAGAGACCCAGTACTTC. The chain links TRBV4-2 to TRBJ2-5, with a possible D match to TRBD1 (5 bases). CDR3 size: 14 residues. The germline gives CDR1 LGHNA, CDR2 YNFKEQ. V was trimmed by 1 base and J by 4 bases, leaving 10 bases between them.

The chain links TRBV19 to TRBJ1-6, with D possibly TRBD1 on 5 matching bases. The CDR3 spans 16 residues. The germline V gene has CDR1 LNHDA and CDR2 SQIVND (reference sequence). The V end lost 6 bases, the J end lost 7 bases, and 19 bases lay between the germline ends. The CDR3: CASRISFRGLNSPLHF. In DNA, the CDR3 is TGTGCCAGTAGAATAAGCTTCCGGGGCCTAAATTCACCCCTCCACTTT.

The chain combines TRBV5-8 with TRBJ2-7; D is possibly TRBD2 (7 bases). Germline CDR1 SGHTS, CDR2 YDEGEE. There are 14 residues in the CDR3. Trimming pared 5 bases from V and 5 bases from J, leaving 17 bases between. As DNA, the CDR3 is TGTGCCAGCAGGGCCAGGGGAGGGGTCCACGAGCAGTACTTC. Amino acid sequence: CASRARGGVHEQYF.

The V and J genes are TRBV10-2 and TRBJ1-6; the D gene is possibly TRBD1 (5 bases). Germline lookup yields CDR1 WSHSY and CDR2 SAAADI. Deletions cut 6 bases from V and 0 bases from J, with 12 bases between. The CDR3 runs 16 residues. The CDR3 DNA follows: TGCGCCAGCAGGGGGACCGCAAGCTCCTATAATTCACCCCTCCACTTT. Protein sequence: CASRGTASSYNSPLHF.

Of note for this clone: Germline is not matched at one junction end, which may reflect a read error. V and J are TRBV9 and TRBJ1-3; D gene uncertain. In germline, CDR1 is SGDLS, CDR2 YYNGEE. The CDR3 totals 15 residues. The CDR3 loop reads CTSSVASGSGNTIYF. In DNA form, the CDR3 reads TGTACCAGCAGCGTAGCGTCGGGCTCTGGAAACACCATATATTTT. Complete variable domain (other parts from reference TRBV9 and TRBJ1-3): DSGVTQTPKHLITATGQRVTLRCSPRSGDLSVYWYQQSLDQGLQFLIQYYNGEERAKGNILERFSAQQFPDLHSELNLSSLELGDSALYFCTSSVASGSGNTIYFGEGSWLTVV.

The V gene is TRBV29-1, the J gene TRBJ2-7, with D perhaps being TRBD1 or TRBD2 (5 bases each). Trimming stripped 6 bases from V and 2 bases from J, with 11 bases between. This CDR3 has 12 residues. The V gene's germline CDR1 is SQVTM and CDR2 ANQGSEA. The CDR3 sequence: CSVGTSAYEQYF. For the CDR3, the DNA is TGCAGCGTGGGGACGAGTGCCTACGAGCAGTACTTC.